A single sample gave rise to the 27 T cell receptor beta chains below, sequenced in a study of cytomegalovirus exposure and HLA in healthy donors. Primers included in the PCR were 60 Vbeta and 13 Jbeta primers. TCRdb's copy holds only in-frame clones and misses some; the assay was immunoSEQ multiplex PCR. The listing records around 100,000 clones. The material sequenced was PBMCs. These receptors came from a man aged 40-50 years in good health and CMV-seropositive.

With respect to this clone: This sample also contains other DNA sequences that code for the same CDR3. The V call is TRBV19, the J call TRBJ1-5; TRBD1 is a possible D gene (6 bases). This CDR3 spans 15 amino acids. Germline V lookup: CDR1 LNHDA, CDR2 SQIVND (reference sequence). Trimming took off 1 base at V and 2 bases at J, with 9 bases between the two ends. In DNA form, the CDR3 reads TGTGCCAGTAGTATAGGAGGGGGTGGCAATCAGCCCCAGCATTTT. It encodes CASSIGGGGNQPQHF.

J is TRBJ2-7 and V is TRBV19; 9 nucleotides agree with TRBD1. The CDR3 spans 14 residues. Trimming at V came to 6 bases and at J to 4 bases, leaving 7 bases not matched to a gene. Germline CDR1 LNHDA, CDR2 SQIVND (reference sequence). CDR3 in DNA: TGTGCCAGTAGAGCCGGGACAGGGCTATACGAGCAGTACTTC. This encodes CASRAGTGLYEQYF.

CDR3 bases: TGTGCCAGCAGCAAGGTTCTTCTTATTTTGGGACAGGCGCCGAGTCAGCCCCAGCATTTT. Translated, it gives CASSKVLLILGQAPSQPQHF. V and J are TRBV21-1 and TRBJ1-5; TRBD1 is taken as the D call from the table, unchecked against the DNA. TRBV21-1 is an annotated pseudogene. The CDR3 spans 20 residues.

The chain is built from TRBV6-6 and TRBJ2-3; tentatively, D is TRBD2 (5 bases). Germline CDR1 MNHNY, CDR2 SVGAGI (reference sequence). CDR3 size: 15 residues. The germline V and J ends were trimmed by 5 bases and 2 bases, with 14 bases remaining between them. The CDR3 protein is CASSDWGASTDTQYF. CDR3 nucleotide sequence: TGTGCCAGCAGTGACTGGGGAGCTTCCACAGATACGCAGTATTTT.

The chain employs TRBV11-3 and TRBJ2-3; 10 nucleotides align to TRBD2. CDR3 length: 15 amino acids. Germline values: CDR1 SGHNT, CDR2 YENEEA. Trimming cost V 5 bases and J 1 base; bases outside gene matches: 3. As DNA, the CDR3 is TGTGCCAGCAGCCGCGGACTAGCGGGCACAGATACGCAGTATTTT. Protein: CASSRGLAGTDTQYF.

The chain couples TRBV27 to TRBJ2-7; 11 bases fit TRBD2. J was trimmed by 6 bases and V by 5 bases; bases with no gene match: 18. Looked up from germline, CDR1 is MNHEY and CDR2 is SMNVEV (reference sequence). CDR3 length: 18 amino acids. Here the CDR3 reads CASSLSGRAGREVSEQYF. DNA for the CDR3: TGTGCCAGCAGTCTTAGCGGGAGGGCCGGAAGGGAGGTTAGCGAGCAGTACTTC.

The genes are TRBV6-1 and TRBJ2-7, with 8 nucleotides matching TRBD1. The junction had 5 bases not matched to a gene; V was cut back by 6 bases and J by 7 bases. Germline-derived CDR1 and CDR2 are MNHNS and SASEGT. The CDR3 is 12 amino acids. The CDR3 nucleotides are TGTGCCAGCAGGCAGGGGGCGTATGAGCAGTACTTC. Protein: CASRQGAYEQYF.

The J gene is TRBJ2-7, the V gene TRBV11-2; a weak D match, TRBD2 (5 bases). Germline V gene lookup returns CDR1 SGHAT and CDR2 FQNNGV. The CDR3 runs 13 residues. V lost 5 bases, J lost 4 bases, and 12 bases lay in between. CDR3 loop: CASSTDGDYEQYF. CDR3 DNA sequence: TGTGCCAGCAGCACGGACGGGGATTACGAGCAGTACTTC.

The rearrangement uses TRBV30 and TRBJ2-1; TRBD2 agrees at 7 bases. The germline V gene encodes CDR1 GTSNPN and CDR2 SVGIG (reference sequence). There are 13 residues in the CDR3. V was clipped by 6 bases and J by 0 bases; unmatched bases: 2. In DNA, the CDR3 is TGTGCCTGCAGGGAGGGCTCCTACAATGAGCAGTTCTTC. Translating gives CACREGSYNEQFF.

The genes are TRBV7-9 and TRBJ2-5, with TRBD2 identical over 8 bases. V lost 4 bases and J lost 4; bases outside the gene matches: 17. There are 18 residues in the CDR3. Germline values: CDR1 SEHNR, CDR2 FQNEAQ (reference sequence). The CDR3: CASSSRHISGNGPETQYF. DNA for the CDR3: TGTGCCAGCAGCTCGAGACATATTAGCGGGAACGGGCCAGAGACCCAGTACTTC.

The V and J genes are TRBV9 and TRBJ2-2; a possible D gene is TRBD2 (6 bases). The length of the CDR3 is 14 residues. V lost 1 base and J lost 3, with 7 bases in between. The germline V gene encodes CDR1 SGDLS and CDR2 YYNGEE. The CDR3 DNA sequence: TGTGCCAGCAGCGTATCGGGGGACACCGGGGAGCTGTTTTTT. Translation: CASSVSGDTGELFF.

The rearrangement joins TRBV7-8 to TRBJ2-3, with 13 positions matching TRBD2. CDR1 and CDR2 from the germline V gene are SGHVS and FQNEAQ. This CDR3 has 17 amino acids. The V and J ends lost 4 bases and 4 bases, in that order; junction bases with no gene match: 8. This CDR3 reads CASSWKLAGGSSDTQYF. As DNA, the CDR3 is TGTGCCAGCAGCTGGAAACTAGCGGGAGGGTCATCAGATACGCAGTATTTT.

The chain uses TRBV5-3 and TRBJ2-5, with a tentative D call TRBD1 (5 bases). TRBV5-3 has ORF status, its function being uncertain. The CDR3 has 16 residues. V shed 5 bases and J shed 2 bases, with 19 bases lying between them. Written as DNA, the CDR3 is TGTGCCAGAAGGCCGTTGGGGCCAACAACTCAAGAGACCCAGTACTTC. It codes for CARRPLGPTTQETQYF.

This chain connects TRBV5-5 to TRBJ2-5; TRBD2 agrees at 7 bases. This CDR3 has 15 amino acids. J was trimmed by 5 bases and V by 4 bases; bases with no gene match: 11. Germline loops: CDR1 SGHKS, CDR2 YYEKEE (reference sequence). CDR3 DNA sequence: TGTGCCAGCAGCCCGCCGTGGGGGGGAGATGAGACCCAGTACTTC. It is translated as CASSPPWGGDETQYF.

This chain links TRBV7-6 with TRBJ1-1; a possible D gene is TRBD1 (5 bases). This CDR3 has 15 residues. V lost 1 base and J lost 7, with 16 bases in between. Germline CDR1 SGHVS, CDR2 FNYEAQ. The CDR3 region has the DNA TGTGCCAGCAGCTTAGGTTCAGGGAATTACAATGAAGCTTTCTTT. It translates to CASSLGSGNYNEAFF.

The chain uses TRBV6-5 and TRBJ2-6; 8 bases align to TRBD1. The J segment lost 2 bases and the V segment lost 4 bases, leaving 1 base of the junction unmatched. Germline-derived CDR1 and CDR2 are MNHEY and SVGAGI. This CDR3 has 15 amino acids. This CDR3 is CASSSTGAGANVLTF. CDR3 coding DNA: TGTGCCAGCAGTTCGACAGGGGCTGGGGCCAACGTCCTGACTTTC.

The chain links TRBV18 to TRBJ1-5; D unclear. The germline gives CDR1 KGHSH, CDR2 LQKENI. The germline V and J ends were trimmed by 3 bases and 11 bases, with 20 bases remaining between them. The CDR3 consists of 15 residues. This CDR3 reads CASSPTTGDLMSQHF. CDR3 nucleotide sequence: TGTGCCAGCTCACCCACTACGGGAGACCTCATGTCCCAGCATTTT. Supplemented by reference TRBV18 and TRBJ1-5, the full variable domain reads NAGVMQNPRHLVRRRGQEARLRCSPMKGHSHVYWYRQLPEEGLKFMVYLQKENIIDESGMPKERFSAEFPKEGPSILRIQQVVRGDSAAYFCASSPTTGDLMSQHFGDGTRLSIL.

V usage is TRBV6-5 and J usage is TRBJ2-3; 7 bases are shared with TRBD2. The CDR3 has 16 residues. Germline V lookup: CDR1 MNHEY, CDR2 SVGAGI. V lost 3 bases, J lost 5 bases, and 11 bases stayed unmatched. The CDR3: CASSYSPWTRKDTQYF. The CDR3 bases are TGTGCCAGCAGTTATAGTCCGTGGACTAGAAAAGATACGCAGTATTTT.

The chain joins TRBV6-1 to TRBJ2-7; the D gene is possibly TRBD1 (5 bases). Germline V gives CDR1 MNHNS, CDR2 SASEGT. The CDR3 has 12 residues. Deletions cut 6 bases from V and 6 bases from J, with 12 bases between. The CDR3 protein is CASRLQGSEQYF. The CDR3 coding sequence is TGTGCCAGCAGGCTCCAGGGTTCCGAGCAGTACTTC.

This rearrangement joins TRBV10-1 to TRBJ2-3, with a tentative D call TRBD2 (6 bases). The CDR3 totals 14 residues. The germline V gene encodes CDR1 WNHNN and CDR2 SYGVQD (reference sequence). Trimming left V 3 bases short and J 0 bases short, with 7 bases between. CDR3 bases: TGCGCCAGCAGTGAAAGCGGGAGCACAGATACGCAGTATTTT. This sequence encodes CASSESGSTDTQYF.

The genes are TRBV27 and TRBJ2-5, with D maybe TRBD2 (6 bases). The V end was cut by 6 bases, the J end by 7 bases, with 15 bases between. In germline, CDR1 is MNHEY, CDR2 SMNVEV (reference sequence). The CDR3 has 13 amino acids. This CDR3 reads CASRRPGAGTQYF. In DNA form, the CDR3 reads TGTGCCAGCAGGAGACCGGGAGCAGGGACCCAGTACTTC.

The chain uses TRBV10-3 and TRBJ2-1; a possible D gene is TRBD2 (6 bases). The CDR3 runs 14 residues. Trimming shortened V by 9 bases and J by 10 bases, and 22 bases separated the two germline ends. CDR1 is ENHRY and CDR2 is SYGVKD in the germline V gene. CDR3 protein: CAIRGAIGGEEQFF. DNA of the CDR3: TGTGCCATACGGGGAGCAATCGGGGGTGAGGAGCAGTTCTTC.

The gene calls are TRBV4-3 and TRBJ2-2; no reliable D call. V was shortened by 0 bases and J by 4 bases, with 9 bases between the two germline ends. CDR1 LGHNA and CDR2 YSLEER come from the germline V gene. There are 15 residues in the CDR3. Written as DNA, the CDR3 is TGCGCCAGCAGCCAAGATCTACAGATCACCGGGGAGCTGTTTTTT. Its protein product is CASSQDLQITGELFF.

The CDR3 coding sequence is TGTGCCAGCAGCTTAGAACGGGACTCCCGGCCCCACAATGAGCAGTTCTTC. Translating it yields CASSLERDSRPHNEQFF. This chain links TRBV11-2 with TRBJ2-1, with a possible D match to TRBD2 (6 bases). Germline CDR1 and CDR2: SGHAT and FQNNGV. Trimming stripped 0 bases from V and 5 bases from J, with 17 bases between. There are 17 residues in the CDR3.

The rearrangement uses TRBV25-1 and TRBJ1-2; 9 bases are shared with TRBD1. Per the germline V gene, CDR1 is MGHDK and CDR2 is SYGVNS. CDR3 size: 14 residues. V lost 3 bases and J lost 7; bases outside the gene matches: 6. The CDR3 sequence: CASSDLGQGIGYTF. The CDR3 DNA sequence: TGTGCCAGCAGTGATCTAGGACAGGGGATTGGCTACACCTTC.

This chain uses TRBV9 with TRBJ1-3, with 7 bases identical to TRBD1. CDR1 is SGDLS and CDR2 is YYNGEE in the germline V gene. With 3 bases clipped from V and 0 bases from J, the junction kept 3 bases outside the gene matches. The CDR3 loop spans 15 amino acids. CDR3 protein: CASSEQGISGNTIYF. The DNA for the CDR3 is TGTGCCAGCAGCGAACAGGGGATCTCTGGAAACACCATATATTTT.

V is TRBV15 and J is TRBJ2-1; D is ambiguous. The V gene lost 8 bases and the J gene lost 1 base, with 9 bases spanning the gap. The CDR3 is made up of 13 amino acids. CDR1 is LNHNV, CDR2 YYDKDF, per germline (reference sequence). The CDR3 spells CATSSSSYNEQFF. The CDR3 nucleotides are TGTGCCACCTCTTCCAGTTCCTACAATGAGCAGTTCTTC. The whole variable domain, filled in from reference TRBV15 and TRBJ2-1, reads DAMVIQNPRYQVTQFGKPVTLSCSQTLNHNVMYWYQQKSSQAPKLLFHYYDKDFNNEADTPDNFQSRRPNTSFCFLDIRSPGLGDTAMYLCATSSSSYNEQFFGPGTRLTVL.